The 31 T cell receptor beta chains presented below share a single source sample, sequenced in a study of T cells in Graves' hyperthyroidism and ophthalmopathy. Amplified TCR beta CDR3 regions derived from RNA transcripts. The study used the HTBI primer set for a first-round RT-PCR of the TCR CDR3. Each CDR3 protein is one row after TCRdb ran MiXCR on the multiplex PCR reads. The sample has about 530,000 distinct CDR3 sequences; more than 15% are singletons. Sequencing was performed on blood. These receptors all stem from a woman aged 18-29 years with Graves' ophthalmopathy.

Only a few counts were recorded for this clonotype. The V gene is TRBV19, the J gene TRBJ2-1, with 9 positions matching TRBD2. V was pared by 3 bases and J by 9 bases, with 6 bases of the junction left unmatched. The CDR3 covers 14 residues. Germline-derived CDR1 and CDR2 are LNHDA and SQIVND (reference sequence). CDR3 in amino acids: CASSMASGAGEQFF. The CDR3 DNA reads TGTGCCAGTAGTATGGCTAGCGGGGCTGGTGAGCAGTTCTTC.

For this clonotype: With a much larger clone just one base away, this may be a read error. This chain joins TRBV7-3 and TRBJ2-1, with 9 bases matching TRBD1. The junction had 13 bases not matched to a gene; V was cut back by 3 bases and J by 7 bases. The CDR3 has 17 residues. CDR1 is SGHTA, CDR2 FQGTGA, per germline. The CDR3 sequence: CASSFAPGTGLVNEQFF. The CDR3 DNA reads TGTGCCAGCAGCTTCGCCCCTGGGACAGGGCTAGTAAATGAGCAGTTCTTC.

This clonotype was observed at least ten times. The chain uses TRBV12-5 and TRBJ1-2, with D uncertain. Per germline, CDR1 LGHNT and CDR2 FRNRAP. V dropped 0 bases and J dropped 0 bases, with 11 bases sitting between them. This CDR3 has 16 residues. CDR3 nucleotides: TGTGCTAGTGGTTTGGTACGACCTGGAGCTAACTATGGCTACACCTTC. This gives the protein CASGLVRPGANYGYTF.

The chain's CDR3 is CASSTRVSAEAFF. The DNA for the CDR3 is TGTGCCAGCAGTACAAGGGTGTCGGCTGAAGCTTTCTTT. This chain joins TRBV25-1 and TRBJ1-1; no clear D. Trimming left V 5 bases short and J 6 bases short, with 13 bases between. In germline, CDR1 is MGHDK, CDR2 SYGVNS. The length of the CDR3 is 13 residues.

The chain is built from TRBV6-1 and TRBJ2-5; 10 bases map to TRBD2. This CDR3 is built from 16 residues. V was clipped by 3 bases and J by 4 bases; unmatched bases: 8. Germline V CDR1 and CDR2: MNHNS, SASEGT. For the CDR3, the DNA is TGTGCCAGCAGTGACGAAGGGCTAGCGGGAGTAGAGACCCAGTACTTC. Translated: CASSDEGLAGVETQYF.

This chain uses TRBV28 with TRBJ2-7; 12 bases match TRBD1. The trim removed 5 bases at V and 6 bases at J, leaving 8 bases unmatched. The CDR3 is 15 amino acids. Germline assignment: CDR1 MDHEN and CDR2 SYDVKM. The CDR3 is CASSPGGQGAGEQYF. The CDR3 DNA reads TGTGCCAGCAGTCCAGGGGGACAGGGGGCGGGCGAGCAGTACTTC.

This clonotype was recorded many times. V usage is TRBV12-3 or TRBV12-4 and J usage is TRBJ2-7, with TRBD2 identical over 8 bases. The CDR3 runs 19 residues. The V segment lost 5 bases and the J segment 5 bases; nucleotides outside the gene matches: 23. The CDR3 DNA reads TGTGCCAGCAGTCTGGTCCTGGGCATACTAGCGGAGGGTGGGAACGAGCAGTACTTC. This sequence encodes CASSLVLGILAEGGNEQYF.

The J gene is TRBJ2-7, the V gene TRBV29-1, with 9 bases lining up with TRBD1. The length of the CDR3 is 13 residues. Unmatched junction bases numbered 7, after V lost 7 bases and J lost 3 bases. Germline V gene data show CDR1 as SQVTM and CDR2 as ANQGSEA. The CDR3 protein is CSAWTGAFYEQYF. DNA of the CDR3: TGCAGCGCTTGGACAGGGGCCTTCTACGAGCAGTACTTC.

This clonotype was seen only a few times. The V call is TRBV10-3, the J call TRBJ2-7; D gene unclear. The CDR3 sequence is 15 residues long. The germline V gene encodes CDR1 ENHRY and CDR2 SYGVKD. Trimming removed 2 bases at V and 2 bases at J, with 13 bases between. The CDR3 DNA reads as TGTGCCATCAGTGAGAGTGGAACATTGACCTACGAGCAGTACTTC. Translating it yields CAISESGTLTYEQYF.

The J gene is TRBJ2-7, the V gene TRBV28, with 9 bases lining up with TRBD1. The junction had 7 bases not matched to a gene; V was cut back by 2 bases and J by 5 bases. This CDR3 region has 15 residues. Germline CDR1 reads MDHEN; CDR2 reads SYDVKM. The DNA of the CDR3 is TGTGCCAGCAGTTTAGCCGGGACAGGGCCCCACGAGCAGTACTTC. Translating gives CASSLAGTGPHEQYF.

There are many counts of this clonotype. This chain connects TRBV28 to TRBJ2-5; 9 bases are shared with TRBD1. From germline, CDR1 is MDHEN and CDR2 SYDVKM. This CDR3 has 14 residues. After removal of 5 bases from V and 1 base from J, the junction contained 2 bases not matched to a gene. In DNA form, the CDR3 reads TGTGCCAGCAGTAAGACAGGGGGCCAAGAGACCCAGTACTTC. Its protein product is CASSKTGGQETQYF.

The chain combines TRBV4-1 with TRBJ1-3; D is undetermined. This CDR3 region has 17 residues. Germline-derived CDR1 and CDR2 are MGHRA and YSYEKL. The V gene lost 0 bases and the J gene lost 3 bases, with 15 bases spanning the gap. In DNA form, the CDR3 reads TGCGCCAGCAGCCAAGATGCCGTCGCGGGGAGTGGAAACACCATATATTTT. This encodes CASSQDAVAGSGNTIYF.

This clonotype showed up just a few times. This chain links TRBV4-3 with TRBJ1-3; TRBD1 matches 7 bases. The V segment lost 3 bases and the J segment 2 bases; nucleotides outside the gene matches: 7. Germline V gene lookup returns CDR1 LGHNA and CDR2 YSLEER. The CDR3 loop spans 16 amino acids. CDR3 amino acids: CASSHAADRAGNTIYF. The CDR3 DNA reads TGCGCCAGCAGCCATGCTGCCGACAGGGCTGGAAACACCATATATTTT.

The chain recombines TRBV20-1 with TRBJ2-1; D is unclear. The CDR3 is made up of 11 amino acids. Deletions cut 3 bases from V and 4 bases from J, with 4 bases between. Germline CDR1 reads DFQATT; CDR2 reads SNEGSKA (reference sequence). For the CDR3, the DNA is TGCAGTGCTAGTTGGTACAATGAGCAGTTCTTC. Protein: CSASWYNEQFF.

The chain couples TRBV11-2 to TRBJ2-1, with D possibly being TRBD2 (6 bases). The germline CDR1 and CDR2 sequences are SGHAT and FQNNGV. The CDR3 loop spans 16 amino acids. V lost 3 bases to trimming and J lost 0 bases, with 12 bases between them. CDR3 protein: CASSFARGGSYNEQFF. CDR3 nucleotide sequence: TGTGCCAGCAGCTTCGCTCGGGGAGGCTCCTACAATGAGCAGTTCTTC.

The CDR3 DNA reads TGTGCCAGCAGCCCGGAGGGGGTGAGTTCACCCCTCCACTTT. Amino acids: CASSPEGVSSPLHF. The chain combines TRBV27 with TRBJ1-6; D may be TRBD1 (6 bases). The CDR3 contains 14 residues. V was clipped by 6 bases and J by 9 bases, with 15 bases between them. Germline loops: CDR1 MNHEY, CDR2 SMNVEV (reference sequence).

This clonotype was counted at least ten times. This chain links TRBV28 with TRBJ2-3; D is perhaps TRBD2 (6 bases). Germline lookup yields CDR1 MDHEN and CDR2 SYDVKM. V was shortened by 3 bases and J by 6 bases, with 13 bases between the two germline ends. This CDR3 comprises 14 residues. The CDR3 nucleotides are TGTGCCAGCAGTTTCGGGGGTGGTGAGGATACGCAGTATTTT. It translates to CASSFGGGEDTQYF.

V gene TRBV5-1 combines with J gene TRBJ1-4; D is uncertain. Germline lookup yields CDR1 SGHRS and CDR2 YFSETQ. With 0 bases removed from V and 0 bases from J, the gap between germline ends came to 9 bases. The CDR3 is 16 amino acids. The CDR3 region has the DNA TGCGCCAGCAGCTTGGGGAGCACTTCAACTAATGAAAAACTGTTTTTT. This codes for CASSLGSTSTNEKLFF.

This clonotype has just a few counts. This sequence joins TRBV6-1 and TRBJ1-1, with 8 nucleotides matching TRBD1. CDR1 MNHNS and CDR2 SASEGT come from the germline V gene. The CDR3 is 14 amino acids. Unmatched junction bases numbered 7, after V lost 6 bases and J lost 4 bases. This CDR3 is CASRRQTGATEAFF. The CDR3 DNA follows: TGTGCCAGCAGGAGACAGACAGGGGCCACTGAAGCTTTCTTT.

There are many counts of this clonotype. The gene calls are TRBV12-3 or TRBV12-4 and TRBJ1-4; 7 bases are a match to TRBD1. The CDR3 is 14 amino acids. After removal of 2 bases from V and 8 bases from J, the junction contained 5 bases not matched to a gene. The DNA for the CDR3 is TGTGCCAGCAGTTTACGGGACAGAAAGGAAAAACTGTTTTTT. Protein sequence: CASSLRDRKEKLFF.

V and J are TRBV5-4 and TRBJ2-5; D unresolved. Trimming shortened V by 1 base and J by 4 bases, and 20 bases separated the two germline ends. CDR1 is SGHNT, CDR2 YYREEE, per germline (reference sequence). The CDR3 is 17 residues long. CDR3: CASSLNGVSGVGETQYF. In nucleotides, the CDR3 is TGTGCCAGCAGCTTGAATGGGGTATCTGGGGTGGGAGAGACCCAGTACTTC.

About this clonotype itself: Compared with germline, one end of the junction differs, possibly owing to a read error. The chain joins TRBV11-2 to TRBJ1-2; D is possibly TRBD1 (6 bases). The germline V gene has CDR1 SGHAT and CDR2 FQNNGV. This CDR3 is 16 amino acids long. The CDR3 sequence: CASSQGGGAYPYGYTF. The CDR3, as DNA: TGCGCCAGCAGCCAAGGAGGGGGGGCTTACCCCTATGGCTACACCTTC.

This clonotype was counted ten times or more. The J gene is TRBJ1-2, the V gene TRBV27; tentatively, D is TRBD1 (6 bases). The germline V gene has CDR1 MNHEY and CDR2 SMNVEV (reference sequence). Trimming removed 3 bases from V and 7 bases from J, with 15 bases in between. The CDR3 has 14 residues. The CDR3 sequence is CASSLLGGPSGYTF. The CDR3, as DNA: TGTGCCAGCAGTTTGCTCGGGGGGCCGTCTGGCTACACCTTC.

Worth noting for this clonotype: A much larger clone differs by one base, so this may be a read error. The V and J genes are TRBV6-1 and TRBJ2-3; D remains ambiguous. Germline values: CDR1 MNHNS, CDR2 SASEGT. The CDR3 length is 12 residues. The V end was cut by 10 bases, the J end by 2 bases, with 10 bases between. The CDR3 loop reads CATARNTDTQYF. The CDR3 bases are TGTGCCACAGCCCGGAACACAGATACGCAGTATTTT.

The chain has TRBV27 and TRBJ1-4; no reliable D call. Per germline, CDR1 MNHEY and CDR2 SMNVEV (reference sequence). V lost 7 bases and J 5 bases, leaving 8 bases between the germline ends. The CDR3 runs 12 residues. CDR3 region: CASISPNEKLFF. DNA for the CDR3: TGTGCCAGCATTTCGCCAAATGAAAAACTGTTTTTT. Together with reference TRBV27 and TRBJ1-4, the CDR3 gives the full variable domain: EAQVTQNPRYLITVTGKKLTVTCSQNMNHEYMSWYRQDPGLGLRQIYYSMNVEVTDKGDVPEGYKVSRKEKRNFPLILESPSPNQTSLYFCASISPNEKLFFGSGTQLSVL.

The sample holds many counts of this clonotype. V gene TRBV2 combines with J gene TRBJ1-1, with D uncertain. Looked up from germline, CDR1 is SNHLY and CDR2 is FYNNEI. Trimming stripped 3 bases from V and 5 bases from J, with 10 bases between. CDR3 length: 13 amino acids. The CDR3 coding sequence is TGTGCCAGCAGTGAGGAGAGCGGGACTGAAGCTTTCTTT. Amino acid sequence: CASSEESGTEAFF.

This clonotype was seen a few times. This sequence joins TRBV3-1 and TRBJ2-1; 7 bases fit TRBD2. The CDR3 is 17 residues long. Germline V gene data show CDR1 as LGHDT and CDR2 as YNNKEL (reference sequence). Trimming cost V 4 bases and J 0 bases; bases outside gene matches: 9. The CDR3 sequence is CASSLRLAASSYNEQFF. DNA of the CDR3: TGTGCCAGCAGCCTTAGACTAGCTGCTAGCTCCTACAATGAGCAGTTCTTC.

In regard to this clonotype: A read error may explain this, as a much larger clone is one base away. CDR3 in DNA: TGTGCCATCAGTGTGTCGAGTGGTTTTGGCACTGAAGCTTTCTTT. Its protein product is CAISVSSGFGTEAFF. The chain uses TRBV10-3 and TRBJ1-1, with D hard to call. Trimming removed 4 bases from V and 4 bases from J, with 16 bases in between. The CDR3 spans 15 residues. Per the germline V gene, CDR1 is ENHRY and CDR2 is SYGVKD.

Many counts were recorded for this clonotype. The genes are TRBV7-2 and TRBJ2-3; no definite D call. Germline V gene lookup returns CDR1 SGHTA and CDR2 FQGNSA. The CDR3 is 12 amino acids. V gave up 2 bases and J gave up 6 bases, with 6 bases separating them. The CDR3 nucleotides read TGTGCCAGCAGCTTATATGGTGATACGCAGTATTTT. Translated, it gives CASSLYGDTQYF.

The chain has TRBV6-1 and TRBJ1-3, with D possibly being TRBD1 (5 bases). The CDR3 loop spans 15 amino acids. Germline assignment: CDR1 MNHNS and CDR2 SASEGT. Trimming stripped 5 bases from V and 0 bases from J, with 11 bases between. The CDR3 DNA sequence: TGTGCCAGCAGTCCCGGACATAACTCTGGAAACACCATATATTTT. Its translation is CASSPGHNSGNTIYF.

This clonotype was seen at least ten times. V and J are TRBV28 and TRBJ1-1, with D hard to call. The CDR3 runs to 12 residues. V lost 8 bases and J 0 bases, leaving 7 bases between the germline ends. Germline CDR1 is MDHEN and CDR2 is SYDVKM. The CDR3 coding sequence is TGTGCCAGCGATGGGATGAACACTGAAGCTTTCTTT. Translation: CASDGMNTEAFF. Supplemented by reference TRBV28 and TRBJ1-1, the full variable domain reads DVKVTQSSRYLVKRTGEKVFLECVQDMDHENMFWYRQDPGLGLRLIYFSYDVKMKEKGDIPEGYSVSREKKERFSLILESASTNQTSMYLCASDGMNTEAFFGQGTRLTVV.